This TCR beta chain was profiled in a study of blood T cells in healthy people across ages. Together with a sample-barcoded 5' primer, a J-beta primer mix was included in a second PCR lasting 7 to 11 cycles. From the 5' RACE reads, TCRdb called clonotypes with MiXCR, one entry per CDR3 protein. The sample contains 1.5 million to 2 million distinct CDR3 sequences, about 35% of which appear only once. There are 12 residues in the CDR3. V was shortened by 8 bases and J by 4 bases, with 12 bases between the two germline ends. CDR1 and CDR2 (germline): MDHEN, SYDVKM. Study outcomes and limitations: Naive CD4+ cells and diversity were both higher in long-lived donors than in aged donors.

Comments on this clonotype: The antigen is undetermined.

Total RNA, at least 5 micrograms per sample, was extracted from PBMCs. V is TRBV28 and J is TRBJ2-7; maybe TRBD2 (6 bases). The clonotype was recovered from a woman aged 25 to 39 in good health. The sequencing sample was made of blood. In nucleotides, the CDR3 is TGTGCCAGCGGTGGGGACTTTTACGAGCAGTACTTC. It translates to CASGGDFYEQYF.